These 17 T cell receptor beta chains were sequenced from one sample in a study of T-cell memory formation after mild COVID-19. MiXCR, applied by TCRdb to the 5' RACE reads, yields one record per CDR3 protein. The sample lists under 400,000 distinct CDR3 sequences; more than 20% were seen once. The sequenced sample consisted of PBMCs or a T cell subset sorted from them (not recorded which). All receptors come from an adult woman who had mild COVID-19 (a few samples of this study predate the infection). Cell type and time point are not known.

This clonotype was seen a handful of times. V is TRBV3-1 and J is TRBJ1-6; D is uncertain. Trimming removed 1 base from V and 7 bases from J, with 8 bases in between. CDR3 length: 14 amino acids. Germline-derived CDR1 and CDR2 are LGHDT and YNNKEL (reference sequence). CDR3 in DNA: TGTGCCAGCAGCCAAGGCGGCGGGAATTCACCCCTCCACTTT. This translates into CASSQGGGNSPLHF.

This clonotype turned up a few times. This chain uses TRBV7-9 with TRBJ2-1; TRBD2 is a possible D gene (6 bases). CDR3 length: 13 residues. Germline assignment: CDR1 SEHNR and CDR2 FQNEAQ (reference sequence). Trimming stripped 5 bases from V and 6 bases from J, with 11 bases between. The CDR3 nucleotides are TGTGCCAGCAGCCATGGGACTGTCAATGAGCAGTTCTTC. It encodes CASSHGTVNEQFF.

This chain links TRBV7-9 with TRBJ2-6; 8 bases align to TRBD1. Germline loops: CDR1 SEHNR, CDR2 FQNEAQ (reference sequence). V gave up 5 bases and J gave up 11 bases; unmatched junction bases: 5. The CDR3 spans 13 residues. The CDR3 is CASSRDRTDVLTF. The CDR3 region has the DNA TGTGCCAGCAGCCGGGACAGGACCGACGTCCTGACTTTC.

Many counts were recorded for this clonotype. As DNA, the CDR3 is TGTGCCAGCAGCTTATCCAACTATGGCTACACCTTC. Amino acid sequence: CASSLSNYGYTF. The chain joins TRBV7-2 to TRBJ1-2; D unclear. Germline assignment: CDR1 SGHTA and CDR2 FQGNSA. Trimming cost V 2 bases and J 2 bases, with 3 bases left between them. There are 12 residues in the CDR3.

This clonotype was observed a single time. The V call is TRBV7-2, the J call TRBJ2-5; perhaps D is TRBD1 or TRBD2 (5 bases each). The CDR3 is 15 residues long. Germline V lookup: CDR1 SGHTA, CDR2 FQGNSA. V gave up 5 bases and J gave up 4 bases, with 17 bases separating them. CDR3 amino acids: CASSPLGVSGETQYF. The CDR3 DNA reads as TGTGCCAGCAGCCCCCTGGGGGTTTCGGGAGAGACCCAGTACTTC.

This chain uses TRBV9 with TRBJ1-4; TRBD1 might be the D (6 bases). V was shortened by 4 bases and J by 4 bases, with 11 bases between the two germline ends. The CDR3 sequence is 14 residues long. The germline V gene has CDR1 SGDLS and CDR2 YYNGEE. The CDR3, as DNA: TGTGCCAGCAGCCCCCGGACAGATAATGAAAAACTGTTTTTT. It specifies CASSPRTDNEKLFF.

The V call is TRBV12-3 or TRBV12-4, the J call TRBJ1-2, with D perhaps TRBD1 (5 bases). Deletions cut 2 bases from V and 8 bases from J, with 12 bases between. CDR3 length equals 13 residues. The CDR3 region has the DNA TGTGCCAGCAGTTTAAGTCAGGGAGAGGGCTACACCTTC. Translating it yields CASSLSQGEGYTF.

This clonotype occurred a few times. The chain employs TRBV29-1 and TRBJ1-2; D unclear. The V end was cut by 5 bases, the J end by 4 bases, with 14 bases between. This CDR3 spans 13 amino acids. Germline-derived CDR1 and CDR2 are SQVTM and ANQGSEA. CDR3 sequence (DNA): TGCAGCGTTACGCGAGCGGGATCCTATGGCTACACCTTC. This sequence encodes CSVTRAGSYGYTF. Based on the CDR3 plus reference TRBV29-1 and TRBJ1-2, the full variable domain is SAVISQKPSRDICQRGTSLTIQCQVDSQVTMMFWYRQQPGQSLTLIATANQGSEATYESGFVIDKFPISRPNLTFSTLTVSNMSPEDSSIYLCSVTRAGSYGYTFGSGTRLTVV.

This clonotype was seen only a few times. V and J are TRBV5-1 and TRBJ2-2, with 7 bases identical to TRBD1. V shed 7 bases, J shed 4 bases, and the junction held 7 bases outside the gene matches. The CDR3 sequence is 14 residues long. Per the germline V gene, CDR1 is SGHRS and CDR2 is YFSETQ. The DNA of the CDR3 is TGCGCCAGCCAGGGGGACAGCATCACCGGGGAGCTGTTTTTT. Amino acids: CASQGDSITGELFF.

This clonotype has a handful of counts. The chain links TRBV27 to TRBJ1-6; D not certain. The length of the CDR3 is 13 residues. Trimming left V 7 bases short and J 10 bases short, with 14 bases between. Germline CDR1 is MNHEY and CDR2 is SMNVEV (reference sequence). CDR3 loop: CASKERFRSPLHF. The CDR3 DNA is TGTGCCAGCAAAGAACGATTCCGATCACCCCTCCACTTT.

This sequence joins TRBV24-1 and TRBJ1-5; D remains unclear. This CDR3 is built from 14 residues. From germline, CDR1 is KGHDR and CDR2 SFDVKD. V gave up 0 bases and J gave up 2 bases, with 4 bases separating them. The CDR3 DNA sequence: TGTGCCACCAGTGATTTGAACGGCAATCAGCCCCAGCATTTT. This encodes CATSDLNGNQPQHF.

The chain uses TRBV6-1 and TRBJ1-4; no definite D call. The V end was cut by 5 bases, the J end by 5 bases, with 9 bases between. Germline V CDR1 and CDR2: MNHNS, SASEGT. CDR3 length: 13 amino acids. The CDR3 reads CASSRQFNEKLFF. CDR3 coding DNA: TGTGCCAGCAGTCGGCAGTTCAATGAAAAACTGTTTTTT.

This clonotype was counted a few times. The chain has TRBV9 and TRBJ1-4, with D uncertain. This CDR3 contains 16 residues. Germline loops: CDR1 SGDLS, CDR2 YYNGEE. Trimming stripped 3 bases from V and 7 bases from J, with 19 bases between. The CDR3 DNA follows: TGTGCCAGCAGCGCCCAAACGGGAGACACGGGTGAAAAACTGTTTTTT. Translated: CASSAQTGDTGEKLFF.

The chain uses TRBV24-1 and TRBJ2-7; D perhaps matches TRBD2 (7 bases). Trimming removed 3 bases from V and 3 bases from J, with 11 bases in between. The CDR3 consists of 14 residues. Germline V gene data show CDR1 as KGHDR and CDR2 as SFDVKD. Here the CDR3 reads CATSDRGAVYEQYF. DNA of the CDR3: TGTGCCACCAGTGATCGGGGGGCAGTCTACGAGCAGTACTTC.

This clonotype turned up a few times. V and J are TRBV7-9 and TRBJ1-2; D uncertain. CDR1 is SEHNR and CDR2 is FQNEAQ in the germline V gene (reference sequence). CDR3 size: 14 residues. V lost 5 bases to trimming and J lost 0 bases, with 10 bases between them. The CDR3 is CASSNRRANYGYTF. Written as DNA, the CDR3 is TGTGCCAGCAGCAACCGACGGGCTAACTATGGCTACACCTTC.

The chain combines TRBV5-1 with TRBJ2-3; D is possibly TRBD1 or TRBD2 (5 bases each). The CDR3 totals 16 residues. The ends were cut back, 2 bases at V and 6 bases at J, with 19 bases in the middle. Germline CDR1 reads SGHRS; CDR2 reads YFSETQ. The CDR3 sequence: CASSFAPGTSTDTQYF. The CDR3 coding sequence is TGCGCCAGCAGCTTCGCCCCGGGGACGTCGACGGATACGCAGTATTTT.

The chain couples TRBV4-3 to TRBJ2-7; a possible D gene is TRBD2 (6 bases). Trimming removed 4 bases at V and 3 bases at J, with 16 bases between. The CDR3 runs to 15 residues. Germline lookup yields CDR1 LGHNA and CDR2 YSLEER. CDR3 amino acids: CASSLQDSDYYEQYF. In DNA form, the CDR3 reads TGCGCCAGCAGCCTCCAGGACTCGGACTACTACGAGCAGTACTTC.